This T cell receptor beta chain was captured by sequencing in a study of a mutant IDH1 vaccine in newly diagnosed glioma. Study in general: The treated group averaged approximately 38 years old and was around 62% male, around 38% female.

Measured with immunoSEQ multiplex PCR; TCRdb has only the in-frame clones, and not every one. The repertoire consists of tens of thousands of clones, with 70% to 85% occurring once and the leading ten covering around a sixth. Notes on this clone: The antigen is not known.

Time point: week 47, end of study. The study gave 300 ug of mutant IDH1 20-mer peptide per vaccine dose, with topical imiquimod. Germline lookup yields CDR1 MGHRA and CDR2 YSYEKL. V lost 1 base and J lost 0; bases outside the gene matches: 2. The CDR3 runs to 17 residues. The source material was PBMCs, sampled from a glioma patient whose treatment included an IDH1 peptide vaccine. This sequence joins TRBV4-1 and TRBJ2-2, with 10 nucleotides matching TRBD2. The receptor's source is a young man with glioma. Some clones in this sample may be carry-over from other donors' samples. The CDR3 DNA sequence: TGCGCCAGCAGCCAAGTAGGACTAGCGGCGAACACCGGGGAGCTGTTTTTT. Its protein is CASSQVGLAANTGELFF.